Following are 30 T cell receptor beta chains from one sample sequenced in a study of glioma-infiltrating T cells (dated by TCRdb to about 2016). The run used an Illumina MiSeq. TCR alpha and beta CDR3 regions were amplified with the iRepertoire nested amplicon-rescue multiplex PCR (arm-PCR) platform from RNA. TCRdb redid the processing of the public reads, applying fastp at Q25 and MiXCR, and retained in-frame beta chains. Entries that share a CDR3 protein sequence are merged under the most common genes and DNA. For this sample there are approximately 110,000 distinct CDR3 sequences; less than 30% appear just once. The top ten clones comprise approximately 35% of the sample. Material: glioma tissue, nonneoplastic brain tissue, or PBMCs (not recorded which). These receptors all come from a human donor with low-grade glioma or glioblastoma, undergoing nonglioma brain surgery, or in good health (not recorded which).

With regard to this clonotype: The junction departs from germline at one end; a sequencing error may be responsible. V is TRBV4-1 and J is TRBJ2-7; 9 bases are a match to TRBD1. Germline loops: CDR1 MGHRA, CDR2 YSYEKL. The CDR3 contains 18 residues. The CDR3 DNA sequence: TGCGCCAGCAGCCAAGATCAGGTCCGGACAGGGGTGTCCTACGACCAGTACTTC. Translated: CASSQDQVRTGVSYDQYF.

This clonotype showed up just once. CDR3: CASSVGSGYEQYF. CDR3 coding DNA: TGCGCCAGCAGCGTCGGTTCCGGCTACGAGCAGTACTTC. The chain uses TRBV5-1 and TRBJ2-7; D gene unclear. The CDR3 has 13 residues. The ends were cut back, 4 bases at V and 3 bases at J, with 11 bases in the middle. CDR1 is SGHRS and CDR2 is YFSETQ in the germline V gene.

The chain employs TRBV5-1 and TRBJ2-7; D is ambiguous. There are 14 residues in the CDR3. V dropped 0 bases and J dropped 1 base, with 8 bases sitting between them. The germline gives CDR1 SGHRS, CDR2 YFSETQ. CDR3 in amino acids: CASSLVAMSYEQYF. For the CDR3, the DNA is TGCGCCAGCAGCTTGGTGGCGATGTCCTACGAGCAGTACTTC.

The chain couples TRBV20-1 to TRBJ2-1, with D possibly matching TRBD1 (5 bases). V shed 5 bases and J shed 12 bases, with 26 bases lying between them. The length of the CDR3 is 15 residues. Germline V gene data show CDR1 as DFQATT and CDR2 as SNEGSKA (reference sequence). In DNA, the CDR3 is TGCAGTGCTGACGTTTCGGACACCTACACAGATACGCAGTTCTTC. Its protein is CSADVSDTYTDTQFF.

In its sample, this clonotype was seen many times. The chain has TRBV28 and TRBJ2-1, with unresolved D. V was cut by 6 bases and J by 0 bases, with 12 bases left in between. Germline V CDR1 and CDR2: MDHEN, SYDVKM. This CDR3 comprises 15 residues. This CDR3 is CASRPDLSSYNEQFF. Here the CDR3 DNA reads TGTGCCAGCAGGCCCGACTTGAGCTCCTACAATGAGCAGTTCTTC.

This clonotype was observed at least ten times. This chain connects TRBV6-1 to TRBJ2-2; D call uncertain. Trimming left V 7 bases short and J 7 bases short, with 10 bases between. Germline values: CDR1 MNHNS, CDR2 SASEGT. The CDR3 totals 12 residues. The CDR3 DNA reads as TGTGCCAGCAATGGACGTAACGGGGAGCTGTTTTTT. This translates into CASNGRNGELFF.

This clonotype was recorded at least ten times. Here the CDR3 DNA reads TGTGCCAGCAGTAGCAGCTCCTACGAGCAGTACTTC. This sequence encodes CASSSSSYEQYF. This chain links TRBV18 with TRBJ2-7, with D unresolved. This CDR3 spans 12 amino acids. Germline V lookup: CDR1 KGHSH, CDR2 LQKENI. The ends were cut back, 8 bases at V and 0 bases at J, with 8 bases in the middle.

This clonotype was counted many times. The V and J genes are TRBV12-3 or TRBV12-4 and TRBJ2-7, with 8 bases identical to TRBD2. Trimming cost V 6 bases and J 6 bases; bases outside gene matches: 10. The CDR3 runs 14 residues. CDR3 nucleotide sequence: TGTGCCAGCAGGGCTAGCGGGCTCCAGGGCGAGCAGTACTTC. As protein: CASRASGLQGEQYF.

The CDR3 DNA sequence: TGTGCAAGAAGTGAATTCAAACCTCAGCCCCAGCATTTT. Translated, it gives CARSEFKPQPQHF. This chain uses TRBV2 with TRBJ1-5; D remains ambiguous. CDR3 length: 13 residues. Germline assignment: CDR1 SNHLY and CDR2 FYNNEI.

The table lists this clonotype with many counts. This rearrangement joins TRBV19 to TRBJ1-2; D is ambiguous. V shed 1 base and J shed 3 bases, with 12 bases lying between them. Looked up from germline, CDR1 is LNHDA and CDR2 is SQIVND (reference sequence). The CDR3 spans 15 residues. The CDR3 loop is CASSIGVGGDYGYTF. Written as DNA, the CDR3 is TGTGCCAGTAGTATAGGGGTCGGCGGGGACTATGGCTACACCTTC.

This clonotype occurred many times. The rearrangement joins TRBV29-1 to TRBJ1-2; TRBD1 matches 9 bases. CDR1 SQVTM and CDR2 ANQGSEA come from the germline V gene. The CDR3 totals 13 residues. Trimming at V came to 7 bases and at J to 4 bases, leaving 7 bases not matched to a gene. For the CDR3, the DNA is TGCAGCGCCTTGGGGGACAGGGCCTATGGCTACACCTTC. Protein sequence: CSALGDRAYGYTF.

Note on this clonotype: Since the CDR3 does not end with the conserved phenylalanine or tryptophan, this likely comes from a read error. The J gene is TRBJ2-1, the V gene TRBV20-1; D not resolved. The germline V gene encodes CDR1 DFQATT and CDR2 SNEGSKA (reference sequence). The V end lost 6 bases, the J end lost 0 bases, and 15 bases lay between the germline ends. This CDR3 is 15 amino acids long. The CDR3 region is CSAPAPLSSYNEQFL. DNA for the CDR3: TGCAGTGCCCCTGCTCCCTTGAGCTCCTACAATGAGCAGTTCCTA.

As to this clonotype: A read error may explain this, as a much larger clone is one base away. This CDR3 reads CAGSLISGGNEQFF. In DNA form, the CDR3 reads TGTGCCGGCAGCTTAATCTCAGGGGGCAATGAGCAGTTCTTC. V is TRBV7-3 and J is TRBJ2-1, with TRBD1 matching over 7 bases. The CDR3 is made up of 14 amino acids. Germline CDR1 is SGHTA and CDR2 is FQGTGA.

For this clonotype: A junction boundary mismatches the germline segment, possibly from a read error. The chain couples TRBV7-6 to TRBJ1-1; perhaps TRBD1 as D (6 bases). CDR1 is SGHVS, CDR2 FNYEAQ, per germline. The CDR3 is 14 amino acids. The CDR3 sequence: CASRLDRSVTVAFF. Written as DNA, the CDR3 is TGTGCCAGCAGATTAGACAGGAGTGTCACTGTAGCTTTCTTT.

This clonotype was recorded many times. The J gene is TRBJ1-5, the V gene TRBV15, with D perhaps TRBD1 (5 bases). The CDR3 has 12 amino acids. The germline CDR1 and CDR2 sequences are LNHNV and YYDKDF (reference sequence). Trimming pared 6 bases from V and 4 bases from J, leaving 7 bases between. CDR3 sequence: CATRGENQPQHF. The CDR3 nucleotides are TGTGCCACCAGGGGGGAGAATCAGCCCCAGCATTTT.

This chain connects TRBV7-7 to TRBJ2-2; D is unresolved. The CDR3 runs to 12 residues. Germline V gene lookup returns CDR1 SSHAT and CDR2 FNYEAQ (reference sequence). With 4 bases removed from V and 7 bases from J, the gap between germline ends came to 7 bases. CDR3 nucleotides: TGTGCCAGCAGCTCCAGAGTCGGGGAGCTGTTTTTT. This sequence encodes CASSSRVGELFF. Using reference TRBV7-7 and TRBJ2-2 for the parts outside the CDR3, the full variable domain is GAGVSQSPRYKVTKRGQDVTLRCDPISSHATLYWYQQALGQGPEFLTYFNYEAQPDKSGLPSDRFSAERPEGSISTLTIQRTEQRDSAMYRCASSSRVGELFFGEGSRLTVL.

This clonotype has a count of ten or more. The V gene is TRBV7-9, the J gene TRBJ1-1, with D hard to call. The CDR3 totals 12 residues. V gave up 6 bases and J gave up 3 bases, with 8 bases separating them. Germline V gene sequence: CDR1 SEHNR, CDR2 FQNEAQ (reference sequence). CDR3 nucleotide sequence: TGTGCCAGCAGTTCTTCCCACACTGAAGCTTTCTTT. Its translation is CASSSSHTEAFF. Based on the CDR3 plus reference TRBV7-9 and TRBJ1-1, the full variable domain is DTGVSQNPRHKITKRGQNVTFRCDPISEHNRLYWYRQTLGQGPEFLTYFQNEAQLEKSRLLSDRFSAERPKGSFSTLEIQRTEQGDSAMYLCASSSSHTEAFFGQGTRLTVV.

This clonotype was seen at least ten times. The J gene is TRBJ2-2, the V gene TRBV6-6; 13 nucleotides line up with TRBD2. Losses at the gene ends were 6 bases for V and 6 bases for J; bases not matched to a gene: 4. The CDR3 consists of 15 residues. The V gene's germline CDR1 is MNHNY and CDR2 SVGAGI (reference sequence). The DNA of the CDR3 is TGTGCCAGCAGCTTACTAGCGGGAGGGGCCGGGGAGCTGTTTTTT. Translated: CASSLLAGGAGELFF.

This chain uses TRBV12-3 or TRBV12-4 with TRBJ2-3; 9 bases are shared with TRBD1. V shed 5 bases, J shed 3 bases, and the junction held 3 bases outside the gene matches. The CDR3 has 14 amino acids. CDR3 protein: CASSRQGVTDTQYF. The CDR3 region has the DNA TGTGCCAGCAGTCGACAGGGGGTTACAGATACGCAGTATTTT.

This clonotype was observed once. Being one base from a much bigger clone, this may be a read error. The V and J genes are TRBV29-1 and TRBJ1-2; possibly TRBD1 for D (5 bases). V lost 6 bases and J 4 bases, leaving 12 bases between the germline ends. The V gene's germline CDR1 is SQVTM and CDR2 ANQGSEA. CDR3 length: 12 amino acids. The CDR3 loop reads CSVGTSCYGYTF. CDR3 bases: TGCAGCGTGGGGACCTCCTGCTATGGCTACACCTTC.

This clonotype was counted ten times or more. The chain recombines TRBV28 with TRBJ1-5; weak D call: TRBD1 (6 bases). Germline values: CDR1 MDHEN, CDR2 SYDVKM. This CDR3 has 17 residues. V was clipped by 5 bases and J by 7 bases, with 24 bases between them. CDR3 in amino acids: CASSPVQGPEREQPQHF. CDR3 nucleotide sequence: TGTGCCAGCAGTCCGGTACAGGGCCCGGAGAGGGAACAGCCCCAGCATTTT. Full variable domain (rest looked up from reference TRBV28 and TRBJ1-5): DVKVTQSSRYLVKRTGEKVFLECVQDMDHENMFWYRQDPGLGLRLIYFSYDVKMKEKGDIPEGYSVSREKKERFSLILESASTNQTSMYLCASSPVQGPEREQPQHFGDGTRLSIL.

The genes are TRBV7-2 and TRBJ2-1, with 10 bases identical to TRBD2. The CDR3 spans 15 residues. The germline V gene encodes CDR1 SGHTA and CDR2 FQGNSA. Losses at the gene ends were 3 bases for V and 10 bases for J; bases not matched to a gene: 9. CDR3 in amino acids: CASSLTSGSSYEQFF. CDR3 coding DNA: TGTGCCAGCAGCTTGACTAGCGGGTCCTCCTACGAGCAGTTCTTC.

Concerning this clonotype: This clone may be a read error of a much larger clone one base away. The gene calls are TRBV29-1 and TRBJ2-1; 8 nucleotides match TRBD1. The V gene's germline CDR1 is SQVTM and CDR2 ANQGSEA. Trimming took 6 bases from V and 4 from J; bases not matched to a gene: 8. CDR3 length equals 14 residues. CDR3 in amino acids: CSVVRDRCYNEQFF. The CDR3 DNA follows: TGCAGCGTCGTCCGGGACAGGTGTTACAATGAGCAGTTCTTC.

This clonotype was seen repeatedly, ten times or more. The chain couples TRBV11-2 to TRBJ2-1; tentatively, D is TRBD2 (6 bases). V lost 2 bases and J 2 bases, leaving 13 bases between the germline ends. Germline V gives CDR1 SGHAT, CDR2 FQNNGV. The length of the CDR3 is 16 residues. CDR3 region: CASSLLAGNTYNEQFF. CDR3 in DNA: TGTGCCAGCAGCTTACTGGCGGGGAATACCTACAATGAGCAGTTCTTC.

Regarding this clonotype: A read error is possible here, since a much larger clone lies one base away. V usage is TRBV19 and J usage is TRBJ2-7; 13 positions match TRBD2. The CDR3 is 15 residues long. V lost 4 bases to trimming and J lost 7 bases; unmatched junction nucleotides: 7. In germline, CDR1 is LNHDA, CDR2 SQIVND (reference sequence). The CDR3 sequence is CASSKRTSGGQEQYF. In DNA, the CDR3 is TGTGCCAGTAGTAAAAGGACTAGCGGGGGTCAGGAGCAGTACTTC.

The chain couples TRBV7-6 to TRBJ1-3; no clear D. The CDR3 covers 14 residues. Germline CDR1 reads SGHVS; CDR2 reads FNYEAQ. The V gene lost 3 bases and the J gene lost 1 base, with 7 bases spanning the gap. The DNA of the CDR3 is TGTGCCAGCAGCTTCTTTAGTTCTGGAAACACCATATATTTT. The encoded protein is CASSFFSSGNTIYF.

This clonotype was seen repeatedly, ten times or more. This sequence joins TRBV7-2 and TRBJ2-3; 9 bases align to TRBD1. The V and J ends lost 5 bases and 1 base, in that order; junction bases with no gene match: 4. Germline values: CDR1 SGHTA, CDR2 FQGNSA. The length of the CDR3 is 15 residues. DNA of the CDR3: TGTGCCAGCAGCCCGAGGACAGGGGGCACAGATACGCAGTATTTT. The encoded protein is CASSPRTGGTDTQYF. The complete variable domain, with remaining parts taken from reference TRBV7-2 and TRBJ2-3, reads GAGVSQSPSNKVTEKGKDVELRCDPISGHTALYWYRQSLGQGLEFLIYFQGNSAPDKSGLPSDRFSAERTGGSVSTLTIQRTQQEDSAVYLCASSPRTGGTDTQYFGPGTRLTVL.

This clonotype was seen more than once but under ten times. The chain has TRBV5-4 and TRBJ2-5, with TRBD2 matching over 7 bases. Germline values: CDR1 SGHNT, CDR2 YYREEE (reference sequence). The V and J ends lost 1 base and 9 bases, in that order; junction bases with no gene match: 0. This CDR3 contains 11 residues. CDR3 DNA: TGTGCCAGCAGCTTGCGGGGGGCCCAGTACTTC. Protein product: CASSLRGAQYF. The full variable domain, in which reference TRBV5-4 and TRBJ2-5 provide the parts outside the CDR3, is ETGVTQSPTHLIKTRGQQVTLRCSSQSGHNTVSWYQQALGQGPQFIFQYYREEENGRGNFPPRFSGLQFPNYSSELNVNALELDDSALYLCASSLRGAQYFGPGTRLLVL.

There are a few counts of this clonotype. J is TRBJ2-1 and V is TRBV2; D gene ambiguous. The CDR3 extends over 15 amino acids. V lost 4 bases to trimming and J lost 7 bases, with 17 bases between them. The germline gives CDR1 SNHLY, CDR2 FYNNEI. For the CDR3, the DNA is TGTGCCAGCAGTGCGTTAAAGCCTCTGGGGAATGAGCAGTTCTTC. Translated: CASSALKPLGNEQFF.

This clonotype showed up just a few times. DNA for the CDR3: TGTGCCAGCATCTCTAGCTCGAAACGGGACAGGGACTACAATGAGCAGTTCTTC. The encoded protein is CASISSSKRDRDYNEQFF. The chain combines TRBV7-8 with TRBJ2-1; the match to TRBD1 covers 9 bases. The germline V gene has CDR1 SGHVS and CDR2 FQNEAQ. V dropped 7 bases and J dropped 3; count of bases not matched to a gene: 16. CDR3 size: 18 residues. The whole variable domain, remainder taken from reference TRBV7-8 and TRBJ2-1, is GAGVSQSPRYKVAKRGQDVALRCDPISGHVSLFWYQQALGQGPEFLTYFQNEAQLDKSGLPSDRFFAERPEGSVSTLKIQRTQQEDSAVYLCASISSSKRDRDYNEQFFGPGTRLTVL.